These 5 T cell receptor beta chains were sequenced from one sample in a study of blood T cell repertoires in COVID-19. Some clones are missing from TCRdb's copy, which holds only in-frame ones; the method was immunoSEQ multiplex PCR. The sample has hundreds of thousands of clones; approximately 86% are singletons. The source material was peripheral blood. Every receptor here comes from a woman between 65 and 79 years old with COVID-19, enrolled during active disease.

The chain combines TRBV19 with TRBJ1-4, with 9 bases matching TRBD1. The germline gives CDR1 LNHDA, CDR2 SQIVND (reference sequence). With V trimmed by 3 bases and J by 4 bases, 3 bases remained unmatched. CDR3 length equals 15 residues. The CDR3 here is CASSIQDRGNEKLFF. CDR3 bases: TGTGCCAGTAGTATCCAGGACAGGGGTAATGAAAAACTGTTTTTT.

In nucleotides, the CDR3 is TGTGCCAGCAGCTTAGGTGGCGGGGGGATGGAGACCCAGTACTTC. This gives the protein CASSLGGGGMETQYF. The rearrangement links TRBV7-2 to TRBJ2-5, with 8 bases matching TRBD2. Trimming at V came to 1 base and at J to 5 bases, leaving 6 bases not matched to a gene. This CDR3 comprises 15 residues. Germline CDR1 reads SGHTA; CDR2 reads FQGNSA.

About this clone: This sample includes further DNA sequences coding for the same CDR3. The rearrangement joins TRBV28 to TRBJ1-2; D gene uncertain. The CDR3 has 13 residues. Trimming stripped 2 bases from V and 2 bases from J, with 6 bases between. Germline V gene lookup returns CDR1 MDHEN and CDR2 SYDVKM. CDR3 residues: CASSLAGNYGYTF. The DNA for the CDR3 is TGTGCCAGCAGTTTAGCAGGAAACTATGGCTACACCTTC.

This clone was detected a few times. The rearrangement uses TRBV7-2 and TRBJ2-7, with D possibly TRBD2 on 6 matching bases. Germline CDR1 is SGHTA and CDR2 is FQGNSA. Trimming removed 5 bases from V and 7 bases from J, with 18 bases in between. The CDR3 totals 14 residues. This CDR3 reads CASSGGSGHLEQYF. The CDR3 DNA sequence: TGTGCCAGCAGCGGGGGGTCGGGCCATTTAGAGCAGTACTTC.

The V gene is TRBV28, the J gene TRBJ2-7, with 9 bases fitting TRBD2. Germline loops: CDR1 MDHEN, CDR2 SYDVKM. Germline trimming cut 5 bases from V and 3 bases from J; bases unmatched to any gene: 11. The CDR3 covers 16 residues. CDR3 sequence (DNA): TGTGCCAGCAGTCCCATAGGACAGACTAGCGGCTACGAGCAGTACTTC. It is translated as CASSPIGQTSGYEQYF.